The 29 T cell receptor beta chains presented below share a single source sample, sequenced in a study of cytomegalovirus exposure and HLA in healthy donors (dated by TCRdb to the late 2010s). The library was built by means of the immunoSEQ multiplex PCR assay. A mixture of 60 forward primers for TCR Vbeta segments and 13 reverse primers for TCR Jbeta segments was used in the multiplex PCR. TCRdb carries this immuneACCESS record with in-frame sequences only. Its versions omit some clonotypes, under half of them owing to an unresolved V gene in the studies checked, with the rest unexplained. This sample gives about 130,000 clones in total; 84% of them show up just once. Roughly 3% of the sample is in the top ten clones. The sample consisted of PBMCs. The receptor set was obtained from a man aged 50 to 59 in good health and CMV-seronegative.

The gene calls are TRBV14 and TRBJ2-7; possible D gene TRBD2, 6 bases. Germline V gene lookup returns CDR1 SGHDN and CDR2 FVKESK. V lost 6 bases and J lost 4, with 16 bases in between. There are 14 residues in the CDR3. CDR3 residues: CASRRSGGLYEQYF. Written as DNA, the CDR3 is TGTGCCAGCAGACGGTCTGGGGGGTTGTACGAGCAGTACTTC.

This rearrangement joins TRBV7-8 to TRBJ1-2, with TRBD1 matching over 7 bases. Trimming removed 5 bases from V and 2 bases from J; junction bases left unmatched: 2. This CDR3 is 13 amino acids long. Germline lookup yields CDR1 SGHVS and CDR2 FQNEAQ. The CDR3 loop reads CASSAGQNYGYTF. The CDR3 region has the DNA TGTGCCAGCAGCGCGGGACAGAACTATGGCTACACCTTC.

The chain combines TRBV10-3 with TRBJ2-7; 9 bases agree with TRBD2. CDR3 length equals 15 residues. The germline CDR1 and CDR2 sequences are ENHRY and SYGVKD. V was clipped by 2 bases and J by 6 bases; unmatched bases: 8. The DNA of the CDR3 is TGTGCCATCAGTGAGAGGGCGGGGGGGCCCCGCGAGCAGTACTTC. Its translation is CAISERAGGPREQYF.

V usage is TRBV7-9 and J usage is TRBJ2-3; no definite D call. Trimming removed 2 bases from V and 6 bases from J, with 6 bases in between. Per germline, CDR1 SEHNR and CDR2 FQNEAQ (reference sequence). The length of the CDR3 is 12 residues. The CDR3 DNA is TGTGCCAGCAGCTTAACGGAGGATACGCAGTATTTT. Translated, it gives CASSLTEDTQYF. The variable domain in full, completed from reference TRBV7-9 and TRBJ2-3, reads DTGVSQNPRHKITKRGQNVTFRCDPISEHNRLYWYRQTLGQGPEFLTYFQNEAQLEKSRLLSDRFSAERPKGSFSTLEIQRTEQGDSAMYLCASSLTEDTQYFGPGTRLTVL.

This clone occurred a few times. This clone may be a read error of a much larger clone one base away. This chain uses TRBV6-5 with TRBJ1-2, with TRBD1 matching 10 bases. Germline CDR1 MNHEY, CDR2 SVGAGI. V lost 6 bases to trimming and J lost 7 bases; unmatched junction nucleotides: 2. This CDR3 region has 12 residues. CDR3 nucleotide sequence: TGTGCCAGCAGAAGGACAGGGGGTGGCTACACCTTC. This sequence encodes CASRRTGGGYTF.

This clone was seen only a few times. This rearrangement joins TRBV4-2 to TRBJ2-1; 10 bases map to TRBD2. Germline values: CDR1 LGHNA, CDR2 YNFKEQ. The ends lost 0 bases at V and 4 bases at J; junction bases unmatched: 6. There are 17 residues in the CDR3. CDR3 amino acids: CASSQDLDSGGYNEQFF. The CDR3 nucleotides are TGTGCCAGCAGCCAAGATCTGGATAGCGGGGGGTACAATGAGCAGTTCTTC.

J is TRBJ1-6 and V is TRBV18; D unclear. The CDR3 is 13 residues long. V was trimmed by 2 bases and J by 8 bases, leaving 7 bases between them. The germline V gene encodes CDR1 KGHSH and CDR2 LQKENI. CDR3 coding DNA: TGTGCCAGCTCACCAACACCAGATTCACCCCTCCACTTT. It translates to CASSPTPDSPLHF.

This chain links TRBV7-8 with TRBJ1-6, with 9 positions matching TRBD1. The CDR3 has 17 residues. The V gene's germline CDR1 is SGHVS and CDR2 FQNEAQ. The J segment lost 9 bases and the V segment lost 0 bases, leaving 9 bases of the junction unmatched. The chain's CDR3 is CASSLAPPGQGRSPLHF. The CDR3, as DNA: TGTGCCAGCAGCTTAGCCCCTCCGGGACAGGGCCGTTCACCCCTCCACTTT.

This chain connects TRBV5-1 to TRBJ2-5; D not certain. In germline, CDR1 is SGHRS, CDR2 YFSETQ. Trimming pared 0 bases from V and 3 bases from J, leaving 9 bases between. This CDR3 comprises 14 residues. The CDR3 here is CASSLELTEETQYF. Written as DNA, the CDR3 is TGCGCCAGCAGCTTGGAACTAACCGAAGAGACCCAGTACTTC.

This rearrangement joins TRBV30 to TRBJ2-3, with TRBD2 matching over 8 bases. J gave up 2 bases and V 1 base, and 14 bases lay outside the gene matches. CDR1 GTSNPN and CDR2 SVGIG come from the germline V gene (reference sequence). The CDR3 extends over 18 amino acids. DNA of the CDR3: TGTGCCTGGAGTGGGCCGGGGGTAGAGCGGGGGATCACAGATACGCAGTATTTT. It is translated as CAWSGPGVERGITDTQYF.

The sample holds one count of this clone. The rearrangement joins TRBV30 to TRBJ2-3; 9 positions match TRBD2. This CDR3 is 14 amino acids long. Germline V gives CDR1 GTSNPN, CDR2 SVGIG (reference sequence). The V segment lost 0 bases and the J segment 9 bases; nucleotides outside the gene matches: 7. The DNA for the CDR3 is TGTGCCTGGAGTGTGTGGCGGGGGGGCATCACGCAGTATTTT. It specifies CAWSVWRGGITQYF.

V is TRBV28 and J is TRBJ2-7; D uncertain. Germline V gene lookup returns CDR1 MDHEN and CDR2 SYDVKM. The CDR3 length is 12 residues. Trimming pared 5 bases from V and 3 bases from J, leaving 8 bases between. In DNA, the CDR3 is TGTGCCAGCAGTCCCCCAGGCTACGAGCAGTACTTC. Amino acids: CASSPPGYEQYF.

The V gene is TRBV11-2, the J gene TRBJ1-2, with D unclear. Deletions cut 9 bases from V and 6 bases from J, with 14 bases between. The CDR3 runs to 12 residues. CDR1 is SGHAT and CDR2 is FQNNGV in the germline V gene. The CDR3 protein is CASHGRGNGYTF. The CDR3 DNA is TGTGCCAGTCACGGTCGCGGGAATGGCTACACCTTC.

The CDR3 coding sequence is TGTGCCAGCAGCCAAAAGTCAGAAGAGACCCAGTACTTC. This sequence encodes CASSQKSEETQYF. The rearrangement joins TRBV14 to TRBJ2-5; D call uncertain. Germline V gives CDR1 SGHDN, CDR2 FVKESK. The V and J ends lost 2 bases and 3 bases respectively, with 7 bases between them. This CDR3 is 13 amino acids long.

CDR3 in amino acids: CASSLGTGDTEAFF. The DNA for the CDR3 is TGCGCCAGCAGCTTAGGGACAGGGGACACTGAAGCTTTCTTT. The V and J genes are TRBV5-1 and TRBJ1-1, with 10 bases fitting TRBD1. Germline V gene sequence: CDR1 SGHRS, CDR2 YFSETQ. This CDR3 region has 14 residues. The ends lost 2 bases at V and 3 bases at J; junction bases unmatched: 1.

CDR3 in DNA: TGTGCCAGCAGTTCTCTACGGACAGGGCGAAAGGACACTGAAGCTTTCTTT. Protein product: CASSSLRTGRKDTEAFF. The chain couples TRBV27 to TRBJ1-1; 8 bases match TRBD1. V shed 4 bases, J shed 3 bases, and the junction held 13 bases outside the gene matches. Germline V CDR1 and CDR2: MNHEY, SMNVEV (reference sequence). CDR3 length: 17 residues.

J is TRBJ1-2 and V is TRBV28; D may be TRBD1 (5 bases). Germline CDR1 and CDR2: MDHEN and SYDVKM. The CDR3 runs to 12 residues. Between the trimmed V and J ends, which lost 6 bases and 14 bases, there was a span of 19 bases. This chain's CDR3 is CASRAGRSSPTF. In nucleotides, the CDR3 is TGTGCCAGCAGGGCGGGACGAAGCTCTCCGACCTTC.

V usage is TRBV6-5 and J usage is TRBJ2-3; 8 bases map to TRBD2. CDR1 MNHEY and CDR2 SVGAGI come from the germline V gene. The CDR3 spans 14 residues. The J segment lost 3 bases and the V segment lost 10 bases, leaving 9 bases of the junction unmatched. This CDR3 is CATMKRGKTDTQYF. In nucleotides, the CDR3 is TGTGCCACCATGAAGCGGGGGAAGACAGATACGCAGTATTTT.

In nucleotides, the CDR3 is TGCGCCAGCAGCTTGTTACCCTACTCTGGAAACACCATATATTTT. Residues: CASSLLPYSGNTIYF. This chain joins TRBV5-1 and TRBJ1-3; no clear D gene. This CDR3 region has 15 residues. The V end lost 1 base, the J end lost 0 bases, and 8 bases lay between the germline ends. Germline assignment: CDR1 SGHRS and CDR2 YFSETQ.

The chain combines TRBV6-5 with TRBJ1-1, with 7 bases that match TRBD1. Losses at the gene ends were 10 bases for V and 0 bases for J; bases not matched to a gene: 5. Germline V gene sequence: CDR1 MNHEY, CDR2 SVGAGI. The CDR3 is made up of 13 amino acids. The DNA of the CDR3 is TGTGCCACCCGGACAGGAGTGAACACTGAAGCTTTCTTT. The encoded protein is CATRTGVNTEAFF.

This clone was seen only a few times. The rearrangement uses TRBV6-5 and TRBJ1-2; D possibly corresponds to TRBD1 (6 bases). The germline V and J ends were trimmed by 5 bases and 4 bases, with 17 bases remaining between them. There are 15 residues in the CDR3. The germline V gene has CDR1 MNHEY and CDR2 SVGAGI. The CDR3 nucleotides read TGTGCCAGCAGTACCGGGCCAGGGGCCCTCTATGGCTACACCTTC. Amino acid sequence: CASSTGPGALYGYTF.

The V gene is TRBV4-1, the J gene TRBJ1-5; TRBD1 is a possible D gene (6 bases). Deletions cut 4 bases from V and 8 bases from J, with 18 bases between. Germline V gene lookup returns CDR1 MGHRA and CDR2 YSYEKL. CDR3 length: 15 amino acids. This chain's CDR3 is CASSPGRGLKEPQHF. CDR3 nucleotide sequence: TGCGCCAGCAGCCCAGGTAGGGGGTTAAAGGAGCCCCAGCATTTT.

This rearrangement joins TRBV5-8 to TRBJ1-4; TRBD1 aligns across 9 bases. Germline V gives CDR1 SGHTS, CDR2 YDEGEE. V lost 2 bases to trimming and J lost 8 bases; unmatched junction nucleotides: 4. The CDR3 sequence is 14 residues long. DNA for the CDR3: TGTGCCAGCAGCTTCGGGACAGGGCTAGAAAAACTGTTTTTT. Translated, it gives CASSFGTGLEKLFF. Filled out from reference TRBV5-8 and TRBJ1-4, the complete variable domain reads EAGVTQSPTHLIKTRGQQATLRCSPISGHTSVYWYQQALGLGLQFLLWYDEGEERNRGNFPPRFSGRQFPNYSSELNVNALELEDSALYLCASSFGTGLEKLFFGSGTQLSVL.

CDR3 region: CASSPGTGPSNQPQHF. CDR3 DNA sequence: TGCGCCAGCAGCCCCGGGACAGGGCCGAGCAATCAGCCCCAGCATTTT. This chain uses TRBV5-1 with TRBJ1-5; 9 nucleotides agree with TRBD1. Germline V gene lookup returns CDR1 SGHRS and CDR2 YFSETQ. The CDR3 is 16 amino acids. V gave up 4 bases and J gave up 1 base; unmatched junction bases: 6.

The rearrangement uses TRBV2 and TRBJ2-5; weak D call: TRBD1 (6 bases). Germline assignment: CDR1 SNHLY and CDR2 FYNNEI. This CDR3 contains 15 residues. V was clipped by 1 base and J by 7 bases, with 16 bases between them. CDR3 DNA sequence: TGTGCCAGCAGTGAAGGGGGCGGCAGGGGAGCGACCCAGTACTTC. Amino acids: CASSEGGGRGATQYF.

This clone appeared a single time. The chain employs TRBV6-5 and TRBJ2-1; TRBD2 matches 11 bases. This CDR3 has 15 amino acids. Trimming removed 6 bases from V and 3 bases from J; junction bases left unmatched: 4. The germline V gene has CDR1 MNHEY and CDR2 SVGAGI. Here the CDR3 DNA reads TGTGCCAGCAGAATAGCGGGGGGGAACTACAATGAGCAGTTCTTC. It translates to CASRIAGGNYNEQFF.

The chain uses TRBV7-9 and TRBJ1-2; TRBD1 matches at 7 bases. Germline-derived CDR1 and CDR2 are SEHNR and FQNEAQ (reference sequence). The length of the CDR3 is 15 residues. Trimming took 5 bases from V and 8 from J; bases not matched to a gene: 14. The CDR3 loop reads CASSPARQGVYGYTF. CDR3 DNA: TGTGCCAGCAGCCCTGCACGACAGGGTGTTTACGGCTACACCTTC.

The rearrangement links TRBV2 to TRBJ2-1, with D hard to call. The V and J ends lost 4 bases and 3 bases respectively, with 4 bases between them. CDR1 is SNHLY and CDR2 is FYNNEI in the germline V gene. The CDR3 is 12 amino acids. The CDR3 bases are TGTGCCAGCAGTGGCAGCTACAATGAGCAGTTCTTC. It codes for CASSGSYNEQFF.

The gene calls are TRBV6-5 and TRBJ1-1, with TRBD1 matching over 8 bases. CDR1 and CDR2 from the germline V gene are MNHEY and SVGAGI. The junction had 4 bases not matched to a gene; V was cut back by 0 bases and J by 7 bases. The CDR3 has 14 amino acids. CDR3 residues: CASSYSRDRGEAFF. The CDR3 region has the DNA TGTGCCAGCAGTTACTCGAGAGACAGGGGTGAAGCTTTCTTT.